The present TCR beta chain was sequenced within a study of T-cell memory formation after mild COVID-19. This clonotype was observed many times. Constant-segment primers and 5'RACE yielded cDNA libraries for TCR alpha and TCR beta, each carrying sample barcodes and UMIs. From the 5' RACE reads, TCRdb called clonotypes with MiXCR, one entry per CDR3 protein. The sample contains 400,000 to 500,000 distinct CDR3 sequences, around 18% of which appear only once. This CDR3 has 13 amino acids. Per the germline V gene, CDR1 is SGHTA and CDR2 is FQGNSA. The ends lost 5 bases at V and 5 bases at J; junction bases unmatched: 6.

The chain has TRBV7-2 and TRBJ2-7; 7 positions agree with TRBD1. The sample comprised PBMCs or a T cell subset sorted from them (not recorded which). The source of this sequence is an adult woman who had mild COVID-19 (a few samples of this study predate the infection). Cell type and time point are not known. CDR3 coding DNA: TGTGCCAGCAGCCCCGGACAGGTCAACGAGCAGTACTTC. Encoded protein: CASSPGQVNEQYF.